These 9 T cell receptor beta chains originate from one sample sequenced in a study of blood T cell repertoires in COVID-19. The repertoire was sequenced with immunoSEQ multiplex PCR; TCRdb's copy has only in-frame clones and lacks some. The table shows around 250,000 clones, with under 90% occurring only once. Source material: peripheral blood. The receptors were gathered from a woman between 18 and 29 years old with acute or convalescent COVID-19.

The chain links TRBV19 to TRBJ2-3; TRBD1 is a possible D gene (6 bases). The CDR3 runs to 15 residues. Germline V gene sequence: CDR1 LNHDA, CDR2 SQIVND (reference sequence). V was cut by 2 bases and J by 3 bases, with 12 bases left in between. The CDR3 sequence: CASSIYWGRTDTQYF. CDR3 bases: TGTGCCAGTAGTATATACTGGGGGCGGACAGATACGCAGTATTTT.

The chain recombines TRBV9 with TRBJ2-3; TRBD2 matches at 10 bases. CDR1 is SGDLS, CDR2 YYNGEE, per germline. CDR3 length: 19 amino acids. V trimming: 3 bases; J trimming: 1 base; junction bases outside the gene matches: 14. The CDR3 spells CASSDVGLAGEVGTDTQYF. DNA of the CDR3: TGTGCCAGCAGCGATGTAGGTCTAGCGGGAGAAGTTGGCACAGATACGCAGTATTTT.

The sample holds a few counts of this clone. The chain combines TRBV11-2 with TRBJ2-1; 7 nucleotides line up with TRBD2. The CDR3 runs to 16 residues. After removal of 1 base from V and 9 bases from J, the junction contained 12 bases not matched to a gene. Germline V gene data show CDR1 as SGHAT and CDR2 as FQNNGV. The CDR3 is CASSLGSQTSRGEQFF. The DNA of the CDR3 is TGTGCCAGCAGCTTAGGGTCCCAGACTAGCCGGGGTGAGCAGTTCTTC.

The genes are TRBV27 and TRBJ2-7; possible D gene TRBD1, 7 bases. Trimming left V 6 bases short and J 1 base short, with 16 bases between. Germline CDR1 and CDR2: MNHEY and SMNVEV (reference sequence). This CDR3 spans 15 amino acids. The CDR3 reads CASSLGGGGSYEQYF. CDR3 DNA sequence: TGTGCCAGCAGCCTAGGGGGCGGAGGGTCCTACGAGCAGTACTTC.

The chain joins TRBV19 to TRBJ2-7, with TRBD2 matching over 8 bases. With 6 bases clipped from V and 4 bases from J, the junction kept 11 bases outside the gene matches. The CDR3 is 15 residues long. Germline assignment: CDR1 LNHDA and CDR2 SQIVND (reference sequence). CDR3 bases: TGTGCCAGTAGGACGACTAGCGCGTCTGCGTACGAGCAGTACTTC. Translating gives CASRTTSASAYEQYF.

This clone came up a few times. V gene TRBV5-6 combines with J gene TRBJ1-1, with a possible D match to TRBD1 (6 bases). Trimming pared 4 bases from V and 0 bases from J, leaving 10 bases between. CDR3 length: 14 amino acids. Germline CDR1 SGHDT, CDR2 YYEEEE. The CDR3 DNA reads TGTGCCAGCAGCGCAACAGGGATGAACACTGAAGCTTTCTTT. Protein sequence: CASSATGMNTEAFF.

The chain joins TRBV6-5 to TRBJ2-1; TRBD1 might be the D (5 bases). The germline CDR1 and CDR2 sequences are MNHEY and SVGAGI. Trimming left V 7 bases short and J 0 bases short, with 10 bases between. The CDR3 runs 14 residues. This CDR3 reads CASKKTVSYNEQFF. CDR3 coding DNA: TGTGCCAGCAAGAAGACAGTCTCCTACAATGAGCAGTTCTTC.

This clone has just one count. This chain uses TRBV4-2 with TRBJ2-7; 13 bases line up with TRBD2. This CDR3 contains 16 residues. Germline V gives CDR1 LGHNA, CDR2 YNFKEQ. The ends lost 0 bases at V and 5 bases at J; junction bases unmatched: 4. In nucleotides, the CDR3 is TGTGCCAGCAGCCAAGAAGAGGGACTAGCGGGACACGAGCAGTACTTC. Translation gives CASSQEEGLAGHEQYF.

The chain has TRBV4-1 and TRBJ1-2; no clear D. The V gene lost 1 base and the J gene lost 8 bases, with 20 bases spanning the gap. The V gene's germline CDR1 is MGHRA and CDR2 YSYEKL. The CDR3 is 16 residues long. CDR3 region: CASSQVSRLPFEGYTF. The CDR3 coding sequence is TGCGCCAGCAGCCAAGTTTCCAGGCTCCCATTTGAGGGCTACACCTTC.